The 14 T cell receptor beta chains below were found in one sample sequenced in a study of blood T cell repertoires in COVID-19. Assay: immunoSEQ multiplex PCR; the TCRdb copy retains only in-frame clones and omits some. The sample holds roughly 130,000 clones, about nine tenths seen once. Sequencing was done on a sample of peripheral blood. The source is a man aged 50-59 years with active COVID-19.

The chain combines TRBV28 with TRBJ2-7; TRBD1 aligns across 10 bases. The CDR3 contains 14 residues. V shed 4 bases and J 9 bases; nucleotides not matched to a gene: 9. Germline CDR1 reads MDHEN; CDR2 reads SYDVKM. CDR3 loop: CASSSGQGTAPQYV. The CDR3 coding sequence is TGTGCCAGCAGTTCGGGACAGGGGACCGCGCCGCAGTACGTC.

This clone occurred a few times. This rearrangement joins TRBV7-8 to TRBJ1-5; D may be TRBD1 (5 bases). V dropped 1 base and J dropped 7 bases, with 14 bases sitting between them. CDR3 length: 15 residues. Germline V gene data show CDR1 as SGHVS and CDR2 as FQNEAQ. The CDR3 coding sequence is TGTGCCAGCAGCTTAGGGATCAGGGAATCGCAGCCCCAGCATTTT. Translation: CASSLGIRESQPQHF.

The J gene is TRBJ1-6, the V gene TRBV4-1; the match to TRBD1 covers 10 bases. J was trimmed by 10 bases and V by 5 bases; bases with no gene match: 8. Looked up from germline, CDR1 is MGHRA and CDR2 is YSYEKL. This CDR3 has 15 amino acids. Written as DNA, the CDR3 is TGCGCCAGCAGCGGATCCGGGACAGGGGTCTCACCCCTCCACTTT. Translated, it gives CASSGSGTGVSPLHF.

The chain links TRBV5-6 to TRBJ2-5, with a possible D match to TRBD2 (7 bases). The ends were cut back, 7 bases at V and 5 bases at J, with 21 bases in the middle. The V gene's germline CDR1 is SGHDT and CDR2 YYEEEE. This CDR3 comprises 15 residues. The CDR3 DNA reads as TGTGCCAGCGCCCTCCGGGGGGCCCGCGGGGAGACCCAGTACTTC. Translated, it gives CASALRGARGETQYF.

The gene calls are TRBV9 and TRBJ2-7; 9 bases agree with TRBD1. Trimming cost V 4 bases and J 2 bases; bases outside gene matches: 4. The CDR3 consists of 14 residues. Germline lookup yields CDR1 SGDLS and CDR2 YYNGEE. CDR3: CASSTGTGPYEQYF. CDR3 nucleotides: TGTGCCAGCAGCACCGGGACAGGGCCCTACGAGCAGTACTTC.

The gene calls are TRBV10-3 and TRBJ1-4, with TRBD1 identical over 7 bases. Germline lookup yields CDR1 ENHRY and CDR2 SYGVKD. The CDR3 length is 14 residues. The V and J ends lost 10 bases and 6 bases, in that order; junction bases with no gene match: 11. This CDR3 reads CATRGGTDDEKLFF. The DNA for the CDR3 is TGTGCCACCCGGGGCGGGACAGACGATGAAAAACTGTTTTTT.

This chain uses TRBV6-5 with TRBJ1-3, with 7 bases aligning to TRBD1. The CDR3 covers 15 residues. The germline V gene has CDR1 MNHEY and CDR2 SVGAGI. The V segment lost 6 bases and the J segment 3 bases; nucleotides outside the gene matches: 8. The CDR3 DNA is TGTGCCAGCAGAACTACCCGGACAGGTGGAAACACCATATATTTT. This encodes CASRTTRTGGNTIYF.

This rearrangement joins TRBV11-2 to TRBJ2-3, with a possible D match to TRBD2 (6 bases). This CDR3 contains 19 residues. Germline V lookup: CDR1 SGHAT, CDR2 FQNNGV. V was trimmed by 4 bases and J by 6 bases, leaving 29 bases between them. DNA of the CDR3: TGTGCCAGCAGCTCATCTAAAGAGGTTCGGAGGGTGGGGGAGGATACGCAGTATTTT. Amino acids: CASSSSKEVRRVGEDTQYF.

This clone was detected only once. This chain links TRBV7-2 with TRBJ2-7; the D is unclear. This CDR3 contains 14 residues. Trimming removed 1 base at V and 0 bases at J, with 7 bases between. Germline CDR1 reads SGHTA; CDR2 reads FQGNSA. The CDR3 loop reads CASSLGRSSYEQYF. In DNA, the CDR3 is TGTGCCAGCAGCTTAGGTCGGAGCTCCTACGAGCAGTACTTC.

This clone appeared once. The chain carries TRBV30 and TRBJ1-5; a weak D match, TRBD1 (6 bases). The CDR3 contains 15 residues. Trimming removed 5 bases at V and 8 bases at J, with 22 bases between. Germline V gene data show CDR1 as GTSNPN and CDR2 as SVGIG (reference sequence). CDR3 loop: CAWGHRALRREPQHF. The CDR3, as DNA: TGTGCCTGGGGCCACAGGGCCCTCCGGCGTGAGCCCCAGCATTTT.

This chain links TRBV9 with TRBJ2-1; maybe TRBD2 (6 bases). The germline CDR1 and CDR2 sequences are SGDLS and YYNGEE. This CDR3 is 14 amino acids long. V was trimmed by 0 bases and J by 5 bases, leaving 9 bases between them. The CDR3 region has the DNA TGTGCCAGCAGCGTAGGCGGGACCAACAATGAGCAGTTCTTC. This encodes CASSVGGTNNEQFF. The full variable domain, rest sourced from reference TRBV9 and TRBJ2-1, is DSGVTQTPKHLITATGQRVTLRCSPRSGDLSVYWYQQSLDQGLQFLIQYYNGEERAKGNILERFSAQQFPDLHSELNLSSLELGDSALYFCASSVGGTNNEQFFGPGTRLTVL.

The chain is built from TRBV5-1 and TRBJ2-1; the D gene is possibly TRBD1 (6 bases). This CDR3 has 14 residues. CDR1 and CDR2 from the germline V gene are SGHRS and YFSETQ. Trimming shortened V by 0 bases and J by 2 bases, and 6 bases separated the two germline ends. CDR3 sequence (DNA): TGCGCCAGCAGCTTGGGGGACACCTACAATGAGCAGTTCTTC. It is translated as CASSLGDTYNEQFF.

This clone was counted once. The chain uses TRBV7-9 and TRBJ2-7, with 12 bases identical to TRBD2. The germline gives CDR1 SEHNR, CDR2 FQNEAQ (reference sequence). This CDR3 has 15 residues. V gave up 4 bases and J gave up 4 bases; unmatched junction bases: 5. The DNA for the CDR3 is TGTGCCAGCAGCTCGACTAGCGGGAGAAGGTACGAGCAGTACGTC. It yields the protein CASSSTSGRRYEQYV.

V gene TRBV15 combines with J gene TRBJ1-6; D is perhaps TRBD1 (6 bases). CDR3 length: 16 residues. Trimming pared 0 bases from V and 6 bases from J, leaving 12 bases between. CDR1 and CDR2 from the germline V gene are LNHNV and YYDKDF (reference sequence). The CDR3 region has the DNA TGTGCCACCAGCAGAGATCGGGGGGGCAGTAATTCACCCCTCCACTTT. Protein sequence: CATSRDRGGSNSPLHF.